This TCR beta chain was sequenced during a study of T cell responses to AZD1222 COVID-19 vaccine. Study-wide findings and caveats: Most donors were white British, females outnumbered males, and clonal diversity was possibly underestimated. Researchers took repertoire samples only after the peak T cell response had come.

This CDR3 is built from 14 residues. The V and J ends lost 5 bases and 4 bases, in that order; junction bases with no gene match: 2. Germline V lookup: CDR1 MDHEN, CDR2 SYDVKM. In regard to this clone: What it binds is not known.

Data came from immunoSEQ multiplex PCR; TCRdb stores just in-frame clones and leaves some out. The data contain roughly 180,000 clones, 94% of them seen just once; the ten biggest clones take up about 1.5%. The genes are TRBV28 and TRBJ2-2, with 9 bases lining up with TRBD1. The TCR originated in an adult who received the AZD1222 COVID-19 vaccine. The input for sequencing was peripheral blood, taken 28 days after the second AZD1222 dose. The CDR3 loop is CASSNRGRTGELFF. CDR3 sequence (DNA): TGTGCCAGCAGTAACAGGGGGCGCACCGGGGAGCTGTTTTTT.